The present TCR beta chain was sequenced within a study of tumor-infiltrating lymphocytes in oesophageal squamous cell carcinoma. CDR3 size: 16 residues. Per the germline V gene, CDR1 is MDHEN and CDR2 is SYDVKM. TCRdb reanalysed the PCR reads using MiXCR and keeps one entry per CDR3 protein. This table holds about 20,000 distinct CDR3 sequences, over 40% found once. This sequence joins TRBV28 and TRBJ2-1, with 7 bases lining up with TRBD1. Gene TRBJ2-7 matches the end of the DNA better, so the J call may be wrong. The sequence came from a male donor with esophageal squamous cell carcinoma. Material for sequencing was normal esophageal tissue next to the tumor. The CDR3 reads CASSFRDRVAYNEQYF. In nucleotides, the CDR3 is TGTGCCAGCAGTTTCCGTGACAGGGTTGCCTACAATGAGCAGTACTTC.